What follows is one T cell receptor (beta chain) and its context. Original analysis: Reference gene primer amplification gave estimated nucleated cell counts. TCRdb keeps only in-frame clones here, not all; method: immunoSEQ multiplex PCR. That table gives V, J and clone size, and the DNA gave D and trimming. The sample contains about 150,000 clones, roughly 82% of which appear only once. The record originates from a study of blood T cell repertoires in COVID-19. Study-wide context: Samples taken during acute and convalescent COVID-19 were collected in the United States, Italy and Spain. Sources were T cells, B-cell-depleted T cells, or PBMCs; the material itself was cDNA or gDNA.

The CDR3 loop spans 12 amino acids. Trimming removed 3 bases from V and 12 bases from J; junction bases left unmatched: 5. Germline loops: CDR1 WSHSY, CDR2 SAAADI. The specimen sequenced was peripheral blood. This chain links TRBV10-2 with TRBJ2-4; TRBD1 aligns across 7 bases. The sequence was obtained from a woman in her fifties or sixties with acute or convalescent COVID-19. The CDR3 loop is CASSEADRSQYF. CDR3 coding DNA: TGCGCCAGCAGTGAAGCGGACAGGAGTCAGTACTTC.